One sample yielded the 27 T cell receptor beta chains listed below, sequenced in a study of shared clonotypes between healthy human individuals. Some clones are missing from TCRdb's copy, which holds only in-frame ones; the method was immunoSEQ multiplex PCR. The data hold roughly 1,500,000 clones, with 98% observed a single time. Sequencing used naive CD4+ T cells sorted from blood. Subset meaning: CD45RA+ positively selected. Receptors originate from a man aged 25-40 years in good health.

The chain links TRBV5-6 to TRBJ2-7; perhaps TRBD1 as D (6 bases). The CDR3 runs to 13 residues. The V end lost 1 base, the J end lost 5 bases, and 10 bases lay between the germline ends. Germline CDR1 and CDR2: SGHDT and YYEEEE. CDR3 coding DNA: TGTGCCAGCAGCTTGTACAGGGACAACGAGCAGTACTTC. Translated, it gives CASSLYRDNEQYF.

The count of this clone is one. At the DNA level, this CDR3 is encoded by other sequences in the same sample as well. The gene calls are TRBV6-5 and TRBJ2-7, with D tentatively TRBD2 (5 bases). CDR1 MNHEY and CDR2 SVGAGI come from the germline V gene. CDR3 length equals 13 residues. Between the trimmed V and J ends, which lost 2 bases and 4 bases, there was a span of 9 bases. In DNA form, the CDR3 reads TGTGCCAGCAGTTACCTGAGGGATTACGAGCAGTACTTC. This gives the protein CASSYLRDYEQYF.

This chain links TRBV5-1 with TRBJ2-5, with D perhaps matching TRBD1 or TRBD2 (6 bases each). Deletions cut 0 bases from V and 3 bases from J, with 12 bases between. The CDR3 loop spans 15 amino acids. Germline V gives CDR1 SGHRS, CDR2 YFSETQ. The CDR3 sequence is CASSLVQGGEETQYF. In DNA, the CDR3 is TGCGCCAGCAGCTTGGTACAGGGAGGAGAAGAGACCCAGTACTTC.

This chain uses TRBV6-5 with TRBJ1-1; unclear D gene. The CDR3 covers 13 residues. Germline lookup yields CDR1 MNHEY and CDR2 SVGAGI. The V and J ends lost 0 bases and 8 bases respectively, with 10 bases between them. CDR3 nucleotide sequence: TGTGCCAGCAGTTACTCAGGAAGTGTGGAAGCTTTCTTT. Translating gives CASSYSGSVEAFF.

V is TRBV27 and J is TRBJ2-7; TRBD2 matches 12 bases. J lost 4 bases, V lost 3 bases, and 7 bases had no gene match. CDR1 and CDR2 from the germline V gene are MNHEY and SMNVEV (reference sequence). CDR3 length equals 16 residues. The CDR3 loop is CASSFGTSGLLYEQYF. DNA for the CDR3: TGTGCCAGCAGTTTCGGGACTAGCGGGCTCCTTTACGAGCAGTACTTC.

The rearrangement uses TRBV6-5 and TRBJ1-1, with D perhaps TRBD1 (5 bases). In germline, CDR1 is MNHEY, CDR2 SVGAGI. Trimming pared 6 bases from V and 0 bases from J, leaving 11 bases between. The CDR3 contains 14 residues. CDR3 sequence: CASRIGGVNTEAFF. DNA for the CDR3: TGTGCCAGCAGAATCGGGGGGGTGAACACTGAAGCTTTCTTT.

The rearrangement links TRBV7-9 to TRBJ1-1; D is possibly TRBD1 (6 bases). CDR1 SEHNR and CDR2 FQNEAQ come from the germline V gene (reference sequence). The CDR3 is 15 amino acids. Trimming pared 2 bases from V and 0 bases from J, leaving 10 bases between. The DNA of the CDR3 is TGTGCCAGCAGCTTACAGGGGACCATGAACACTGAAGCTTTCTTT. Protein product: CASSLQGTMNTEAFF.

The chain recombines TRBV18 with TRBJ2-7, with D possibly matching TRBD2 (5 bases). Germline lookup yields CDR1 KGHSH and CDR2 LQKENI. V was trimmed by 2 bases and J by 0 bases, leaving 23 bases between them. The CDR3 consists of 19 residues. The DNA for the CDR3 is TGTGCCAGCTCACCAATTCCCGATGCTAGCCCAGATAGCTCCTACGAGCAGTACTTC. Its translation is CASSPIPDASPDSSYEQYF.

This clone was detected only once. This chain joins TRBV7-9 and TRBJ2-3, with D perhaps TRBD1 (6 bases). The CDR3 has 14 residues. The germline V gene encodes CDR1 SEHNR and CDR2 FQNEAQ (reference sequence). V lost 0 bases and J lost 6, with 10 bases in between. As DNA, the CDR3 is TGTGCCAGCAGCTTAGCTGGGGGCCTCGATACGCAGTATTTT. Encoded protein: CASSLAGGLDTQYF. The full variable domain, its missing parts supplied by reference TRBV7-9 and TRBJ2-3, is DTGVSQNPRHKITKRGQNVTFRCDPISEHNRLYWYRQTLGQGPEFLTYFQNEAQLEKSRLLSDRFSAERPKGSFSTLEIQRTEQGDSAMYLCASSLAGGLDTQYFGPGTRLTVL.

V gene TRBV14 combines with J gene TRBJ2-1; 9 positions match TRBD2. The trim removed 2 bases at V and 0 bases at J, leaving 14 bases unmatched. This CDR3 is built from 20 residues. Looked up from germline, CDR1 is SGHDN and CDR2 is FVKESK. The CDR3 is CASSQKTGLAPRISYNEQFF. In DNA, the CDR3 is TGTGCCAGCAGCCAAAAAACGGGACTAGCTCCTAGGATCTCCTACAATGAGCAGTTCTTC.

This clone was seen only once. This chain connects TRBV29-1 to TRBJ2-3; the D is unclear. The germline V and J ends were trimmed by 7 bases and 2 bases, with 7 bases remaining between them. This CDR3 has 11 residues. CDR1 is SQVTM and CDR2 is ANQGSEA in the germline V gene. The DNA of the CDR3 is TGCAGCGCTGCGCACACAGATACGCAGTATTTT. As protein: CSAAHTDTQYF.

The chain recombines TRBV14 with TRBJ2-3, with 12 positions matching TRBD2. The CDR3 is 18 residues long. The V gene's germline CDR1 is SGHDN and CDR2 FVKESK. V lost 3 bases to trimming and J lost 4 bases; unmatched junction nucleotides: 11. The CDR3 region has the DNA TGTGCCAGCAGCCACCGGACTAGCGGGACCACCGACTCAGATACGCAGTATTTT. Translating gives CASSHRTSGTTDSDTQYF.

In regard to this clone: In the same sample, other DNA sequences code for this CDR3. The chain couples TRBV28 to TRBJ1-1; D not certain. The CDR3 is 12 amino acids. Trimming took 1 base from V and 3 from J, leaving 3 bases between them. Germline V CDR1 and CDR2: MDHEN, SYDVKM. This CDR3 is CASSLLDTEAFF. DNA of the CDR3: TGTGCCAGCAGTTTATTGGACACTGAAGCTTTCTTT.

The V gene is TRBV11-2, the J gene TRBJ2-1; D gene ambiguous. With 4 bases removed from V and 10 bases from J, the gap between germline ends came to 23 bases. The length of the CDR3 is 16 residues. Germline CDR1 and CDR2: SGHAT and FQNNGV. The CDR3 sequence: CASSSSPVPLQNEQFF. The CDR3 DNA follows: TGTGCCAGCAGCTCCTCCCCCGTGCCCCTCCAGAACGAGCAGTTCTTC.

The V gene is TRBV5-1, the J gene TRBJ2-3; 10 nucleotides line up with TRBD2. The germline V gene has CDR1 SGHRS and CDR2 YFSETQ. V was clipped by 1 base and J by 1 base; unmatched bases: 6. The CDR3 has 17 amino acids. This CDR3 is CASSLPLAGVGTDTQYF. CDR3 nucleotides: TGCGCCAGCAGCTTGCCGCTAGCGGGAGTGGGCACAGATACGCAGTATTTT.

V and J are TRBV2 and TRBJ2-1; possible D gene TRBD1, 5 bases. Germline V gene lookup returns CDR1 SNHLY and CDR2 FYNNEI. This CDR3 is 15 amino acids long. Trimming left V 5 bases short and J 3 bases short, with 14 bases between. The CDR3 reads CASSLGDGGYNEQFF. CDR3 DNA: TGTGCCAGCAGTTTAGGGGATGGCGGCTACAATGAGCAGTTCTTC.

The chain has TRBV18 and TRBJ2-3; D perhaps matches TRBD1 (5 bases). This CDR3 contains 16 residues. V was shortened by 6 bases and J by 3 bases, with 19 bases between the two germline ends. CDR1 is KGHSH and CDR2 is LQKENI in the germline V gene. CDR3 region: CASSLGWGGVTDTQYF. CDR3 nucleotide sequence: TGTGCCAGCTCTCTTGGATGGGGCGGAGTAACAGATACGCAGTATTTT.

V and J are TRBV19 and TRBJ1-5; TRBD1 matches at 7 bases. The trim removed 5 bases at V and 5 bases at J, leaving 3 bases unmatched. The CDR3 runs 13 residues. Germline CDR1 reads LNHDA; CDR2 reads SQIVND (reference sequence). CDR3 sequence reads: CASSRDSDQPQHF. The CDR3 DNA sequence: TGTGCCAGTAGTCGGGACAGTGATCAGCCCCAGCATTTT.

The chain has TRBV28 and TRBJ1-1; D uncertain. Between the trimmed V and J ends, which lost 3 bases and 0 bases, there was a span of 8 bases. This CDR3 has 14 amino acids. Germline CDR1 is MDHEN and CDR2 is SYDVKM. The CDR3 sequence is CASSFAGMNTEAFF. DNA of the CDR3: TGTGCCAGCAGTTTTGCGGGAATGAACACTGAAGCTTTCTTT.

The chain links TRBV6-5 to TRBJ1-1, with D hard to call. The CDR3 consists of 12 residues. Germline CDR1 is MNHEY and CDR2 is SVGAGI. V was shortened by 5 bases and J by 5 bases, with 9 bases between the two germline ends. The CDR3 sequence is CASSQTSTEAFF. As DNA, the CDR3 is TGTGCCAGCAGTCAGACAAGTACTGAAGCTTTCTTT.

CDR3 nucleotide sequence: TGTGCCAGCAACCTGGGACTAGCGGGAGGGCGGCCCGGGGAGCTGTTTTTT. Protein: CASNLGLAGGRPGELFF. The chain links TRBV9 to TRBJ2-2; 16 nucleotides match TRBD2. There are 17 residues in the CDR3. V was clipped by 6 bases and J by 6 bases; unmatched bases: 8. From germline, CDR1 is SGDLS and CDR2 YYNGEE.

This chain connects TRBV7-8 to TRBJ2-2, with TRBD2 matching over 9 bases. V lost 5 bases to trimming and J lost 4 bases; unmatched junction nucleotides: 8. Germline V gene sequence: CDR1 SGHVS, CDR2 FQNEAQ. This CDR3 is 16 amino acids long. The DNA for the CDR3 is TGTGCCAGCAGCCCCGGGGTAGCGGGAGTCACCGGGGAGCTGTTTTTT. It codes for CASSPGVAGVTGELFF.

This rearrangement joins TRBV5-6 to TRBJ2-1; D is uncertain. The CDR3 covers 16 residues. Germline-derived CDR1 and CDR2 are SGHDT and YYEEEE. Trimming shortened V by 3 bases and J by 5 bases, and 18 bases separated the two germline ends. The CDR3 reads CASSSDTRFAHNEQFF. CDR3 DNA sequence: TGTGCCAGCAGCTCAGATACTCGCTTCGCACACAATGAGCAGTTCTTC.

This sequence joins TRBV13 and TRBJ2-1; TRBD2 matches at 10 bases. Germline CDR1 PRHDT, CDR2 FYEKMQ (reference sequence). CDR3 length equals 16 residues. The V and J ends lost 0 bases and 7 bases, in that order; junction bases with no gene match: 6. The chain's CDR3 is CASSLGLAGVWNEQFF. The CDR3 DNA reads as TGTGCCAGCAGCTTAGGGCTAGCGGGAGTCTGGAATGAGCAGTTCTTC.

This chain connects TRBV14 to TRBJ1-1, with no clear D. V lost 4 bases to trimming and J lost 2 bases, with 14 bases between them. This CDR3 spans 15 amino acids. Per germline, CDR1 SGHDN and CDR2 FVKESK. The DNA for the CDR3 is TGTGCCAGCAGCCCCACTCATGGCGGAAACACTGAAGCTTTCTTT. This codes for CASSPTHGGNTEAFF.

This clone has more than one count but fewer than ten. Different DNA sequences within this sample yield the same CDR3. The V gene is TRBV28, the J gene TRBJ1-1; D possibly corresponds to TRBD1 (6 bases). Germline CDR1 MDHEN, CDR2 SYDVKM. This CDR3 region has 13 residues. The ends were cut back, 3 bases at V and 4 bases at J, with 9 bases in the middle. CDR3 sequence: CASSLAGATEAFF. Here the CDR3 DNA reads TGTGCCAGCAGTTTGGCAGGGGCCACTGAAGCTTTCTTT.

The chain couples TRBV5-1 to TRBJ1-1; no reliable D call. V lost 5 bases, J lost 2 bases, and 10 bases lay in between. In germline, CDR1 is SGHRS, CDR2 YFSETQ. The CDR3 is 13 amino acids. The CDR3 DNA reads as TGCGCCAGCAGAGGTCTGTTAAACACTGAAGCTTTCTTT. It codes for CASRGLLNTEAFF.